This is a list of T cell receptor beta chains from one sample in a study of vaccination effects on CD4 cells after COVID-19. The repertoire was sequenced with immunoSEQ multiplex PCR; TCRdb's copy has only in-frame clones and lacks some. In the table there are roughly 33,000 clones, less than 80% of which are singletons. No cognate antigen is known for these TCRs. Material: CD4+ T cells from PBMCs cultured with HCoV-OC43 spike peptides, obtained before COVID-19 vaccination. These receptor sequences come from a human donor who received a COVID-19 vaccine. CDR3s include the opening cysteine and the closing phenylalanine or tryptophan. Each record gives: D gene, J gene, clone size, V gene, CDR3 protein, CDR3 DNA. The D gene is left open where the match is weak. Size values are once, few and many counts, or a class for expanded clones, and some rows have none.

TRBD1 | TRBJ1-6 | . | TRBV12-5 | CAHVIRGALSPLHF | TGTGCTCACGTTATCAGGGGGGCGCTTTCACCCCTCCACTTT
. | TRBJ1-1 | . | TRBV6-1 | CASSERLRAFF | TGTGCCAGCAGTGAACGGCTCAGAGCTTTCTTT
. | TRBJ1-2 | once | TRBV29-1 | CSVDRGSGYTF | TGCAGCGTTGACAGGGGAAGTGGCTACACCTTC
. | TRBJ2-7 | once | TRBV19 | CASAKYPSPVRDEQYF | TGTGCCAGTGCTAAGTACCCAAGCCCGGTGAGAGACGAGCAGTACTTC
. | TRBJ2-2 | . | TRBV2 | CASSENSGAITGELFF | TGTGCCAGCAGTGAAAATTCCGGGGCGATCACCGGGGAGCTGTTTTTT
TRBD2 | TRBJ2-1 | . | TRBV5-1 | CASSTGLAGAYNEQFF | TGCGCCAGCAGCACGGGTCTAGCGGGAGCGTACAATGAGCAGTTCTTC
. | TRBJ1-4 | few | TRBV2 | CASSEDVSSEKLFF | TGTGCCAGCAGCGAGGACGTAAGTTCGGAAAAACTGTTTTTT
. | TRBJ1-1 | . | TRBV5-6 | CASSLATVNTEAFF | TGTGCCAGCAGCCTTGCGACAGTAAACACTGAAGCTTTCTTT
. | TRBJ1-1 | . | TRBV18 | CASSPRMNTEAFF | TGTGCCAGCTCACCACGGATGAACACTGAAGCTTTCTTT
. | TRBJ1-4 | . | TRBV30 | CAWSAPASWGEKLFF | TGTGCCTGGAGTGCCCCGGCGTCCTGGGGTGAAAAACTGTTTTTT
. | TRBJ1-6 | . | TRBV10-3 | CAISDDPSGSPLHF | TGTGCCATCAGTGATGACCCCTCAGGGTCACCCCTCCACTTT
. | TRBJ1-1 | . | TRBV7-9 | CASSLTGGTEAFF | TGTGCCAGCAGCTTAACGGGTGGAACTGAAGCTTTCTTT
. | TRBJ1-4 | . | TRBV27 | CASTKGVYGDGSMGKLFF | TGTGCCAGCACAAAAGGGGTCTACGGGGACGGGTCGATGGGAAAACTGTTTTTT
. | TRBJ1-3 | . | TRBV14 | CASSLNSGNTIYF | TGTGCCAGCAGCCTTAATTCTGGAAACACCATATATTTT
. | TRBJ1-1 | . | TRBV6-5 | CASSYSRGGGEAFF | TGTGCCAGCAGTTACTCGAGAGGTGGGGGTGAAGCTTTCTTT
. | TRBJ2-4 | . | TRBV6-5 | CASKVGVGNIQYF | TGTGCCAGCAAGGTGGGGGTTGGAAACATTCAGTACTTC
. | TRBJ2-3 | . | TRBV24-1 | CATSGPRSRDTDTQYF | TGTGCCACCAGTGGTCCTCGGTCCCGGGACACAGATACGCAGTATTTT
. | TRBJ2-6 | . | TRBV30 | CAWSVLGLGANVLTF | TGTGCCTGGAGTGTACTGGGTCTCGGGGCCAACGTCCTGACTTTC
. | TRBJ1-2 | . | TRBV3-1/TRBV3-2 | CASSQGYGYTF | TGTGCCAGCAGCCAAGGGTATGGCTACACCTTC
. | TRBJ2-1 | few | TRBV27 | CASSFTGRLTYNEQFF | TGTGCCAGCAGTTTTACGGGGAGATTGACCTACAATGAGCAGTTCTTC
TRBD2 | TRBJ2-1 | . | TRBV5-1 | CASSVSGSSYNEQFF | TGCGCCAGCAGCGTTAGCGGGAGCTCCTACAATGAGCAGTTCTTC
. | TRBJ2-5 | . | TRBV6-1 | CASSDWEPGKETQYF | TGTGCCAGCAGTGATTGGGAGCCCGGCAAGGAGACCCAGTACTTC
TRBD1 | TRBJ2-3 | once | TRBV5-1 | CASSPGGQGATDTQYF | TGCGCCAGCAGCCCAGGGGGACAGGGGGCCACAGATACGCAGTATTTT
. | TRBJ1-2 | few | TRBV7-2 | CASSFQEGSHYGYTF | TGTGCCAGCAGCTTTCAAGAGGGGTCCCACTATGGCTACACCTTC
. | TRBJ1-2 | few | TRBV2 | CASSGQNYGYTF | TGTGCCAGCAGTGGACAGAACTATGGCTACACCTTC
TRBD1 | TRBJ1-5 | . | TRBV19 | CASRPGQGNQPQHF | TGTGCCAGTAGACCGGGACAGGGGAACCAGCCCCAGCATTTT
. | TRBJ2-3 | . | TRBV6-5 | CASISPPDTQYF | TGTGCCAGCATATCCCCACCAGATACGCAGTATTTT
TRBD1 | TRBJ2-7 | . | TRBV25-1 | CASSVRDRGQYF | TGTGCCAGCAGTGTAAGGGACAGGGGACAGTACTTC
. | TRBJ2-7 | . | TRBV28 | CASSSAPGWYEQYF | TGTGCCAGCAGTTCCGCCCCCGGTTGGTACGAGCAGTACTTC
TRBD1 | TRBJ2-7 | medium-sized | TRBV7-9 | CASSLSWTGRDKQYF | TGTGCCAGCAGCTTATCGTGGACAGGGCGGGACAAGCAGTACTTC
TRBD1 | TRBJ1-3 | . | TRBV6-6 | CASKKQGTGNTIYF | TGTGCCAGCAAAAAACAGGGGACTGGAAACACCATATATTTT
. | TRBJ1-2 | once | TRBV15 | CATSRSTRPLGYTF | TGTGCCACCAGCAGAAGCACGCGGCCCTTAGGCTACACCTTC
TRBD1 | TRBJ1-3 | few | TRBV5-1 | CASGDSSGNTIYF | TGCGCCAGCGGGGACAGCTCTGGAAACACCATATATTTT
. | TRBJ1-1 | few | TRBV6-6 | CASSYGSPTEAFF | TGTGCCAGCAGTTACGGGAGCCCGACTGAAGCTTTCTTT
. | TRBJ1-2 | . | TRBV3-1/TRBV3-2 | CASSLRGTGTRPGGGYTF | TGTGCCAGCTCCCTAAGGGGGACGGGCACCCGTCCGGGAGGTGGCTACACCTTC
TRBD1 | TRBJ1-2 | . | TRBV5-1 | CASSPSGQGHGYTF | TGCGCCAGCAGCCCCTCCGGACAGGGGCATGGCTACACCTTC
TRBD1 | TRBJ1-2 | . | TRBV4-3 | CASSHLGRGYGYTF | TGCGCCAGCAGCCATCTCGGCAGGGGGTATGGCTACACCTTC
. | TRBJ2-2 | . | TRBV5-1 | CASSLGGESGELFF | TGCGCCAGCAGCTTGGGGGGAGAGTCCGGGGAGCTGTTTTTT
TRBD1 | TRBJ1-2 | . | TRBV19 | CASRDRALGYGYTF | TGTGCCAGTAGGGACAGGGCCCTCGGCTATGGCTACACCTTC
. | TRBJ1-1 | . | TRBV2 | CASIGNTEAFF | TGTGCCAGCATCGGGAACACTGAAGCTTTCTTT
TRBD1 | TRBJ1-5 | . | TRBV5-5 | CASSLVGQRNQPQHF | TGTGCCAGCAGCTTGGTGGGACAGCGCAATCAGCCCCAGCATTTT
TRBD1 | TRBJ1-2 | few | TRBV19 | CASSAGTGNGYTF | TGTGCCAGTAGTGCCGGGACAGGGAATGGCTACACCTTC
TRBD1 | TRBJ2-7 | . | TRBV5-4 | CASSLFFGTGRVEQYF | TGTGCCAGCAGCTTGTTTTTCGGGACAGGGAGGGTCGAGCAGTACTTC
. | TRBJ1-2 | . | TRBV5-6 | CASSIGSANYGYTF | TGTGCCAGCAGCATCGGATCAGCTAACTATGGCTACACCTTC
. | TRBJ2-5 | once | TRBV7-2 | CASSSTGSGETQYF | TGTGCCAGCAGCTCCACAGGGTCGGGGGAGACCCAGTACTTC
. | TRBJ2-1 | . | TRBV11-3 | CASSLGGSDNEQFF | TGTGCCAGCAGCTTAGGGGGCAGTGACAATGAGCAGTTCTTC
. | TRBJ1-2 | . | TRBV12-5 | CASGFPSGGLTF | TGTGCTAGTGGTTTCCCCAGCGGGGGCCTAACCTTC
TRBD1 | TRBJ2-1 | few | TRBV7-2 | CASSLFGQGNNEQFF | TGTGCCAGCAGCTTATTCGGACAGGGCAACAATGAGCAGTTCTTC
TRBD1 | TRBJ2-5 | . | TRBV9 | CASSGRQGGGTQYF | TGTGCCAGCAGCGGTCGACAGGGTGGAGGGACCCAGTACTTC
. | TRBJ1-5 | few | TRBV5-1 | CASSPTGSARQPQHF | TGCGCCAGCAGCCCCACGGGGTCAGCACGACAGCCCCAGCATTTT
. | TRBJ1-2 | . | TRBV5-1 | CASKMEGGYTF | TGCGCCAGCAAGATGGAGGGAGGCTACACCTTC
. | TRBJ2-1 | . | TRBV5-1 | CASSPGVNNEQFF | TGCGCCAGCAGCCCAGGGGTAAACAATGAGCAGTTCTTC
. | TRBJ1-5 | few | TRBV5-4 | CASSFEGNQPQHF | TGTGCCAGCAGCTTCGAGGGGAACCAGCCCCAGCATTTT
TRBD1 | TRBJ1-2 | . | TRBV7-9 | CASSLEGAVYGYTF | TGTGCCAGCAGCTTAGAGGGGGCCGTCTATGGCTACACCTTC
TRBD1 | TRBJ2-7 | . | TRBV28 | CASSLVGQGGYEQYF | TGTGCCAGCAGTTTAGTTGGACAGGGAGGTTACGAGCAGTACTTC
. | TRBJ1-1 | . | TRBV6-5 | CASNPPPGDEAFF | TGTGCCAGCAATCCGCCCCCTGGGGATGAAGCTTTCTTT
. | TRBJ2-6 | . | TRBV25-1 | CASSESAGRGSGANVLTF | TGTGCCAGCAGTGAAAGCGCGGGCAGGGGCTCTGGGGCCAACGTCCTGACTTTC